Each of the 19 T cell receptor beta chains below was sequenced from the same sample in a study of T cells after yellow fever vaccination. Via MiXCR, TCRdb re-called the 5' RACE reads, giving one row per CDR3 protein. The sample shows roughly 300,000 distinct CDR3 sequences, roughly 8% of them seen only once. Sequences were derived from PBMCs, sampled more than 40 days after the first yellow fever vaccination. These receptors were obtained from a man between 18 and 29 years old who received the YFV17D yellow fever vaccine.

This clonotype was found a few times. CDR3 nucleotide sequence: TGTGCCAGTAGTCCCCGGACAGTCTATGGCTACACCTTC. It encodes CASSPRTVYGYTF. The V gene is TRBV19, the J gene TRBJ1-2, with D maybe TRBD1 (6 bases). The CDR3 is 13 amino acids. The V end lost 5 bases, the J end lost 4 bases, and 11 bases lay between the germline ends. CDR1 is LNHDA, CDR2 SQIVND, per germline (reference sequence).

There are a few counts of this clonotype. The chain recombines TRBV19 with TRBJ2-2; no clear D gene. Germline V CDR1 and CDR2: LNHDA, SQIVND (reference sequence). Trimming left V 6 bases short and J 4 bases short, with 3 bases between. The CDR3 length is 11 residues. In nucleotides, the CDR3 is TGTGCCAGTAGACTCACCGGGGAGCTGTTTTTT. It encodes CASRLTGELFF.

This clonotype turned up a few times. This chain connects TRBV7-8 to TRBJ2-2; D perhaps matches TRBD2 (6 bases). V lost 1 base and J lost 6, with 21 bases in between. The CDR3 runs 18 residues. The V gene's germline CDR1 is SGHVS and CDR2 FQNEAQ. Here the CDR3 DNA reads TGTGCCAGCAGCTTAGGGGGGGTCTTCGGGGCATTCGCCGGGGAGCTGTTTTTT. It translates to CASSLGGVFGAFAGELFF.

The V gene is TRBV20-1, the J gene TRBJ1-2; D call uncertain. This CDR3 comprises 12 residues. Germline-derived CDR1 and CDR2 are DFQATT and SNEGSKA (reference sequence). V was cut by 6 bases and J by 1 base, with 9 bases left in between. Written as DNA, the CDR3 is TGCAGTGCCGGACCGGTTAACTATGGCTACACCTTC. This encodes CSAGPVNYGYTF.

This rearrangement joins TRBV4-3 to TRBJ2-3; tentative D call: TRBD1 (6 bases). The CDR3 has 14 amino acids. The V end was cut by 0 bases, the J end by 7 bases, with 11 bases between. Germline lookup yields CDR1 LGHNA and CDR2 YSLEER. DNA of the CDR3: TGCGCCAGCAGCCAAGAATGGGGGCAAAATACGCAGTATTTT. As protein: CASSQEWGQNTQYF.

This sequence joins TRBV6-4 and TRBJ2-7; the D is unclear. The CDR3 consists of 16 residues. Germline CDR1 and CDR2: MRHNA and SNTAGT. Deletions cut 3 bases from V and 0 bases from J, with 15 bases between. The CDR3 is CASSEMRLFSSYEQYF. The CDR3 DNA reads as TGTGCCAGCAGTGAAATGCGACTTTTCAGCTCCTACGAGCAGTACTTC.

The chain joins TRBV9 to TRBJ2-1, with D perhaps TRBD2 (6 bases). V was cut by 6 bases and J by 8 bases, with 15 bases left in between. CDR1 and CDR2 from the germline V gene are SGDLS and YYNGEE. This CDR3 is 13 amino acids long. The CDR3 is CASIAGPGDEQFF. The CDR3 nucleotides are TGTGCCAGCATCGCAGGGCCGGGGGATGAGCAGTTCTTC.

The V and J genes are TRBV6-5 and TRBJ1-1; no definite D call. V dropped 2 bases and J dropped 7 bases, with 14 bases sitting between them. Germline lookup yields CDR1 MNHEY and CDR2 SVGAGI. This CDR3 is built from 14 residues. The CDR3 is CASSYVLRTGEAFF. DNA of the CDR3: TGTGCCAGCAGTTACGTATTGCGGACCGGTGAAGCTTTCTTT.

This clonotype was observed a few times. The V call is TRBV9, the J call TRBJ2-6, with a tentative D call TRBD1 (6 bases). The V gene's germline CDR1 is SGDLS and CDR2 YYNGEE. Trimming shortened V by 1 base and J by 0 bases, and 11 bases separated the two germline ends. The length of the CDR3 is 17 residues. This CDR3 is CASSVTGNPSGANVLTF. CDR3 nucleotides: TGTGCCAGCAGCGTAACAGGGAACCCCTCTGGGGCCAACGTCCTGACTTTC.

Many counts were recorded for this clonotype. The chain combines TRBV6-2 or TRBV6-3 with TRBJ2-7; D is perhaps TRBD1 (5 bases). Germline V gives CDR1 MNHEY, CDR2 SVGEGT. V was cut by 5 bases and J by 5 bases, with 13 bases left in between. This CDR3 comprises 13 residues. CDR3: CASSHQGTHEQYV. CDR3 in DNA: TGTGCCAGCAGTCATCAGGGTACCCACGAGCAGTACGTC.

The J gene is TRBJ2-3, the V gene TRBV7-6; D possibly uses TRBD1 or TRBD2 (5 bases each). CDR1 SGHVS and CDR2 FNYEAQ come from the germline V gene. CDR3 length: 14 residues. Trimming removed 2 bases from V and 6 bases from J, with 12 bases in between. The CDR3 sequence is CASSLSWGTDTQYF. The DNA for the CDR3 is TGTGCCAGCAGCTTATCGTGGGGGACCGATACGCAGTATTTT.

Here the CDR3 reads CASSQDRRGPGANVLTF. The DNA of the CDR3 is TGCGCCAGCAGCCAAGATCGTCGGGGGCCAGGGGCCAACGTCCTGACTTTC. The chain carries TRBV4-3 and TRBJ2-6, with D perhaps matching TRBD1 or TRBD2 (6 bases each). Trimming removed 0 bases from V and 4 bases from J, with 13 bases in between. The germline V gene encodes CDR1 LGHNA and CDR2 YSLEER. The CDR3 consists of 17 residues.

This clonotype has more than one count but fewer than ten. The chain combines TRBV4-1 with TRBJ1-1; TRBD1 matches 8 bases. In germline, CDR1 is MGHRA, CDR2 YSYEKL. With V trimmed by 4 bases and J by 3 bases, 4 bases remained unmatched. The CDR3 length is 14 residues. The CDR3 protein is CASSPQGAHTEAFF. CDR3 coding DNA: TGCGCCAGCAGCCCGCAGGGGGCGCACACTGAAGCTTTCTTT.

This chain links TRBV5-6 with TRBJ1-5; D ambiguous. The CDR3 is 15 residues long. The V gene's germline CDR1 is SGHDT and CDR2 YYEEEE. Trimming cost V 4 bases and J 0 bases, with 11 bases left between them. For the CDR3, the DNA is TGTGCCAGCAGCCTCGACGGTCATAGCAATCAGCCCCAGCATTTT. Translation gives CASSLDGHSNQPQHF.

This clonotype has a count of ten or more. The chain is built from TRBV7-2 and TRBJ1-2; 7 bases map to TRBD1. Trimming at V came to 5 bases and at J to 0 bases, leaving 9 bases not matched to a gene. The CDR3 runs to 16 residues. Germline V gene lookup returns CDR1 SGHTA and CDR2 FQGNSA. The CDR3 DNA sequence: TGTGCCAGCAGCATCACCAGGGGGACGGCTAACTATGGCTACACCTTC. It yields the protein CASSITRGTANYGYTF.

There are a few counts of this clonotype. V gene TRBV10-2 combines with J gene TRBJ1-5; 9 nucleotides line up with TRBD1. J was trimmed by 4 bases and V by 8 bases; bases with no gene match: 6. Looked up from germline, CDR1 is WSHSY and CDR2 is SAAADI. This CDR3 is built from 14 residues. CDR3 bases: TGCGCCAGCCGGGGGACAGGGCTAAATCAGCCCCAGCATTTT. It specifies CASRGTGLNQPQHF.

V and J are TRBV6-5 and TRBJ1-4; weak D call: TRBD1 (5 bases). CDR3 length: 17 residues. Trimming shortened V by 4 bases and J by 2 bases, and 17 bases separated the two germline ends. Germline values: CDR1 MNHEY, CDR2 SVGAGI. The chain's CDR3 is CASSFGPGRSTNEKLFF. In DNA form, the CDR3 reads TGTGCCAGCAGTTTCGGTCCAGGGAGGTCGACTAATGAAAAACTGTTTTTT.

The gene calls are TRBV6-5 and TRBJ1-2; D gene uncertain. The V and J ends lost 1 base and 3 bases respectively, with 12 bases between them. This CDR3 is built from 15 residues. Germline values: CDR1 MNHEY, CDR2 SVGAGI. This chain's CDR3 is CASSYWADTDYGYTF. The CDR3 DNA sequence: TGTGCCAGCAGTTACTGGGCAGACACCGACTATGGCTACACCTTC.

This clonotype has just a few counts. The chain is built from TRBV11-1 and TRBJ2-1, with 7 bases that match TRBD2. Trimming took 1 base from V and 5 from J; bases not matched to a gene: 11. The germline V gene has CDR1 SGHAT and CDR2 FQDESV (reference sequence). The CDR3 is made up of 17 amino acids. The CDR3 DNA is TGTGCCAGCAGCTTAGTCACTCTGGGGGGGATTAACAATGAGCAGTTCTTC. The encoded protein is CASSLVTLGGINNEQFF.